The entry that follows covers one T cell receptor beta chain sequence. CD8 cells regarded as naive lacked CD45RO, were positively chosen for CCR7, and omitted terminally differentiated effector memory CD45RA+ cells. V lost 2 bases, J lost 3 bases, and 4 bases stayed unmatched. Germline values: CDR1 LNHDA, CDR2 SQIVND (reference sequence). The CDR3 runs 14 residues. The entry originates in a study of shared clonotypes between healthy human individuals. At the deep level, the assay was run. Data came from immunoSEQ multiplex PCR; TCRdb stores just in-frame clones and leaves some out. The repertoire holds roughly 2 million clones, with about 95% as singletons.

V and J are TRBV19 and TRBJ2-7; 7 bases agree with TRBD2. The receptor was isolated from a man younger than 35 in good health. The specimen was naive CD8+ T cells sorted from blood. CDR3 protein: CASSIIAGNYEQYF. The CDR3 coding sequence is TGTGCCAGTAGTATAATAGCGGGCAACTACGAGCAGTACTTC.